Shown below are 20 T cell receptor beta chains from a single sample sequenced in a study of immune characterization of retroperitoneal liposarcoma. TCRdb reprocessed the PCR reads with MiXCR, giving one entry per CDR3 protein. Of roughly 9,700 distinct CDR3 sequences in the sample, 25% to 30% were seen once. Sequencing was performed on tumor tissue. The receptor source for this set is a female donor with retroperitoneal liposarcoma.

This clonotype is medium-sized. The chain is built from TRBV6-1 and TRBJ2-1; 9 positions agree with TRBD2. The CDR3 runs to 14 residues. CDR1 MNHNS and CDR2 SASEGT come from the germline V gene. After removal of 7 bases from V and 9 bases from J, the junction contained 10 bases not matched to a gene. In DNA, the CDR3 is TGTGCCAGCAAGGTGGCGGGAGGGGATAGTGAGCAGTTCTTC. Its translation is CASKVAGGDSEQFF.

This rearrangement joins TRBV25-1 to TRBJ2-7; either TRBD1 or TRBD2 may supply D (5 bases each). From germline, CDR1 is MGHDK and CDR2 SYGVNS. V gave up 3 bases and J gave up 5 bases, with 17 bases separating them. CDR3 length: 15 amino acids. The CDR3 bases are TGTGCCAGCAGTGAGGATGGCAGAGGGGTACACGAGCAGTACTTC. Its protein is CASSEDGRGVHEQYF.

This clonotype is termed medium-sized. The rearrangement uses TRBV7-6 and TRBJ2-1, with D unclear. The CDR3 extends over 13 amino acids. Trimming removed 1 base at V and 10 bases at J, with 11 bases between. The germline V gene has CDR1 SGHVS and CDR2 FNYEAQ. The CDR3 nucleotides read TGTGCCAGCAGCTTAGGAGGTTCCTACGAGCAGTTCTTC. Its protein is CASSLGGSYEQFF.

In its sample, this clonotype was seen many times. The gene calls are TRBV6-1 and TRBJ2-1; TRBD1 matches at 9 bases. From germline, CDR1 is MNHNS and CDR2 SASEGT. CDR3 size: 15 residues. The J segment lost 6 bases and the V segment lost 5 bases, leaving 8 bases of the junction unmatched. The CDR3, as DNA: TGTGCCAGCAGTCAAAACAGGGGGCTAGTCAATGAGCAGTTCTTC. This encodes CASSQNRGLVNEQFF.

Ten or more counts support this clonotype. This chain links TRBV12-3 or TRBV12-4 with TRBJ1-6, with 7 bases fitting TRBD1. The CDR3 is made up of 14 amino acids. Trimming cost V 2 bases and J 10 bases; bases outside gene matches: 5. CDR3 amino acids: CASSLFTGDSPLHF. DNA for the CDR3: TGTGCCAGCAGTTTATTCACAGGGGACTCACCCCTCCACTTT.

This clonotype rates as medium-sized. The gene calls are TRBV10-3 and TRBJ2-1; D remains unclear. CDR1 and CDR2 (germline): ENHRY, SYGVKD. There are 13 residues in the CDR3. The germline V and J ends were trimmed by 8 bases and 5 bases, with 13 bases remaining between them. CDR3 residues: CAIRASTDNEQFF. CDR3 coding DNA: TGTGCCATCCGAGCGTCCACGGACAATGAGCAGTTCTTC.

This clonotype was counted between two and nine times. The chain links TRBV6-1 to TRBJ2-5; D is possibly TRBD1 or TRBD2 (5 bases each). Per germline, CDR1 MNHNS and CDR2 SASEGT. This CDR3 is 14 amino acids long. Trimming took off 3 bases at V and 7 bases at J, with 15 bases between the two ends. As DNA, the CDR3 is TGTGCCAGCAGTGACACAGGAAGGAGGAGGACCCAGTACTTC. Its translation is CASSDTGRRRTQYF.

V is TRBV6-1 and J is TRBJ2-3; D is uncertain. The J call may not be correct, given that the DNA end is closer to TRBJ2-7. Germline V gene lookup returns CDR1 MNHNS and CDR2 SASEGT. The CDR3 loop spans 12 amino acids. The CDR3: CASSPGPHEQYF. CDR3 DNA: TGTGCCAGCAGTCCGGGCCCCCACGAGCAGTACTTC.

This clonotype was counted a single time. The gene calls are TRBV4-1 and TRBJ2-1, with 9 bases identical to TRBD1. With the DNA end fitting TRBJ2-7 better, the J assignment may be wrong. Germline V gene data show CDR1 as MGHRA and CDR2 as YSYEKL. The CDR3 runs 21 residues. This chain's CDR3 is CASSVTTGTGLRLAAYNEQYF. The CDR3 DNA follows: TGCGCCAGCAGCGTAACGACCGGGACAGGGCTTCGACTAGCTGCCTACAATGAGCAGTACTTC.

This clonotype is classed as medium-sized. The V call is TRBV27, the J call TRBJ2-1, with D perhaps TRBD2 (6 bases). The DNA end is a closer match to TRBJ2-7, so the J assignment may be wrong. CDR3 length equals 14 residues. Germline assignment: CDR1 MNHEY and CDR2 SMNVEV (reference sequence). CDR3 sequence (DNA): TGTGCCAGCAGTGTACGGGGGAAGGAGTACGAGCAGTACTTC. Amino acid sequence: CASSVRGKEYEQYF.

On this clonotype itself: A read error may be the cause here, since a much bigger clone is one base away. The V gene is TRBV6-1, the J gene TRBJ1-1, with a possible D match to TRBD1 (5 bases). CDR1 is MNHNS and CDR2 is SASEGT in the germline V gene. This CDR3 has 14 residues. The chain's CDR3 is CANSDKGRNTEAFF. DNA of the CDR3: TGTGCCAACAGTGATAAGGGGCGGAACACTGAAGCTTTCTTT.

This clonotype is categorized as medium-sized. This chain uses TRBV12-3 or TRBV12-4 with TRBJ1-6; D perhaps matches TRBD1 (6 bases). Trimming cost V 0 bases and J 10 bases, with 13 bases left between them. The CDR3 spans 15 residues. The CDR3 region is CASSLALQGISPLHF. In DNA form, the CDR3 reads TGTGCCAGCAGTTTAGCGCTCCAGGGGATCTCACCCCTCCACTTT.

By sample fraction, this clonotype is large. The genes are TRBV7-2 and TRBJ2-5; TRBD2 agrees at 7 bases. CDR3 length equals 16 residues. Germline-derived CDR1 and CDR2 are SGHTA and FQGNSA. V gave up 5 bases and J gave up 5 bases; unmatched junction bases: 14. The CDR3 is CASSPNLAGGRETQYF. In nucleotides, the CDR3 is TGTGCCAGCAGCCCAAATTTAGCGGGTGGGAGGGAGACCCAGTACTTC.

The chain combines TRBV10-3 with TRBJ2-1, with 8 bases aligning to TRBD1. The CDR3 covers 14 residues. Germline V gene lookup returns CDR1 ENHRY and CDR2 SYGVKD. V lost 6 bases and J lost 10; bases outside the gene matches: 11. CDR3 loop: CAIRTGGNSYEQFF. CDR3 sequence (DNA): TGTGCCATCAGAACAGGGGGAAACTCCTACGAGCAGTTCTTC.

This clonotype is medium-sized by share. The chain employs TRBV12-3 or TRBV12-4 and TRBJ2-4; D is uncertain. The CDR3 extends over 10 amino acids. V was clipped by 6 bases and J by 13 bases, with 10 bases between them. Here the CDR3 DNA reads TGTGCCAGCAGCTTAAACCGGCAGTACTTC. Translation: CASSLNRQYF.

This clonotype was recorded once. A much larger clone is a single base away; this may be a read error. The genes are TRBV11-2 and TRBJ2-1; possibly TRBD1 for D (7 bases). The assigned J gene may be wrong: the sequence end matches TRBJ2-7 better. In germline, CDR1 is SGHAT, CDR2 FQNNGV. The length of the CDR3 is 15 residues. CDR3 amino acids: CASSYIRKQGGEQYF. The CDR3 bases are TGTGCCAGCAGCTACATCCGGAAGCAGGGGGGCGAGCAGTACTTC.

The chain uses TRBV6-1 and TRBJ2-1, with TRBD1 matching 9 bases. The J call may be wrong; the DNA end is better matched by TRBJ2-7. The CDR3 is made up of 14 amino acids. CDR1 is MNHNS, CDR2 SASEGT, per germline. The CDR3 protein is CASGGQGVYNEQYF. CDR3 DNA sequence: TGTGCCAGCGGGGGACAGGGAGTCTACAATGAGCAGTACTTC.

This rearrangement joins TRBV28 to TRBJ2-7; 7 nucleotides align to TRBD2. This CDR3 is built from 13 residues. Germline V lookup: CDR1 MDHEN, CDR2 SYDVKM. The junction had 8 bases not matched to a gene; V was cut back by 5 bases and J by 7 bases. The CDR3 nucleotides are TGTGCCAGCAGTCGACTAGCCGGCTGGGAGCAGTACTTC. Protein sequence: CASSRLAGWEQYF. Full variable domain (remainder filled in from reference TRBV28 and TRBJ2-7): DVKVTQSSRYLVKRTGEKVFLECVQDMDHENMFWYRQDPGLGLRLIYFSYDVKMKEKGDIPEGYSVSREKKERFSLILESASTNQTSMYLCASSRLAGWEQYFGPGTRLTVT.

The V gene is TRBV24-1, the J gene TRBJ2-5, with unresolved D. The closer fit of TRBJ2-1 to the DNA end suggests the J call may be wrong. The CDR3 spans 13 residues. Germline loops: CDR1 KGHDR, CDR2 SFDVKD. The CDR3 protein is CATSDLDKETQFF. CDR3 DNA sequence: TGTGCCACCAGTGATTTAGATAAAGAGACCCAGTTCTTC.

In this sample, this clonotype turned up a few times. The rearrangement uses TRBV10-1 and TRBJ2-7, with 8 bases that match TRBD2. Germline CDR1 and CDR2: WNHNN and SYGVQD (reference sequence). V dropped 5 bases and J dropped 3; count of bases not matched to a gene: 3. This CDR3 is built from 13 residues. The CDR3 spells CASSPLAGYEQYF. The CDR3 bases are TGCGCCAGCAGTCCCCTAGCGGGCTACGAGCAGTACTTC.